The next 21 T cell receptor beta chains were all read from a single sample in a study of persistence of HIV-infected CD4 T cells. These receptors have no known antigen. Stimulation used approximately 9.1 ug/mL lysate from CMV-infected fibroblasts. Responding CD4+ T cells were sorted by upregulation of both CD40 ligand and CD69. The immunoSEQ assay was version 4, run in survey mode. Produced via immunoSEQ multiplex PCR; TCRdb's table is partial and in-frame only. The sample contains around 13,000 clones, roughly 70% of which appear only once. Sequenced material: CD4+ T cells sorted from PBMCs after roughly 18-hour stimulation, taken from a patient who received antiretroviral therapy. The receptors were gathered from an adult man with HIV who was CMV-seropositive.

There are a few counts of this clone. The CDR3 region has the DNA TGTGCCAGCAGTCCCCAGGGCTCCGCTGGGTATGGCTACACCTTC. This gives the protein CASSPQGSAGYGYTF. The chain combines TRBV2 with TRBJ1-2; D might be TRBD1 (5 bases). The CDR3 loop spans 15 amino acids. The V gene's germline CDR1 is SNHLY and CDR2 FYNNEI. V gave up 5 bases and J gave up 5 bases, with 18 bases separating them.

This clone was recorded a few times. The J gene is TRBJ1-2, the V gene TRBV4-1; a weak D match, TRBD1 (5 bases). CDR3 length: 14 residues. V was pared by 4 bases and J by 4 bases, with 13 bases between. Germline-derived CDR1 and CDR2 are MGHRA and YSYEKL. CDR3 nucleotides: TGCGCCAGCAGCCCCCGGCAGGGCCCCTATGGCTACACCTTC. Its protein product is CASSPRQGPYGYTF.

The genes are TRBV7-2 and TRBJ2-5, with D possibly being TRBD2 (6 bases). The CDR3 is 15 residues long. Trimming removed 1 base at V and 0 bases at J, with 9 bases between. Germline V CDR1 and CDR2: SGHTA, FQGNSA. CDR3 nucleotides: TGTGCCAGCAGCTTAGTGGGGGGTAACCAAGAGACCCAGTACTTC. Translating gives CASSLVGGNQETQYF.

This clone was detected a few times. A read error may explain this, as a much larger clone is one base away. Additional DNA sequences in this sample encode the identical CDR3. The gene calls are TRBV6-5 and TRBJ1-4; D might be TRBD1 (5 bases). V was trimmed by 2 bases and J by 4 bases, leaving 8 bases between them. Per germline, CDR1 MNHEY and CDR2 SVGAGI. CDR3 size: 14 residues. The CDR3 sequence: CASSYRGGNEKLFF. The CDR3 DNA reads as TGTGCCAGCAGTTACAGGGGCGGTAATGAAAAACTGTTTTTT.

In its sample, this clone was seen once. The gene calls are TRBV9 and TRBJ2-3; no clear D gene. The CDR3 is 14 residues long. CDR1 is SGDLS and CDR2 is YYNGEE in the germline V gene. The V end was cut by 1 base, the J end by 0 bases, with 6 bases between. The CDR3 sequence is CASSVWLSTDTQYF. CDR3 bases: TGTGCCAGCAGCGTATGGCTTAGCACAGATACGCAGTATTTT.

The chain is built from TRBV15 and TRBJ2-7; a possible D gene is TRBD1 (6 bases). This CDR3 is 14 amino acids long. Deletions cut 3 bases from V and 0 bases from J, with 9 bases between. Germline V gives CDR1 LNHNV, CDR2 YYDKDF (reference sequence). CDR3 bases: TGTGCCACCAGCAGGAACAGGGACTCCTACGAGCAGTACTTC. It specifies CATSRNRDSYEQYF.

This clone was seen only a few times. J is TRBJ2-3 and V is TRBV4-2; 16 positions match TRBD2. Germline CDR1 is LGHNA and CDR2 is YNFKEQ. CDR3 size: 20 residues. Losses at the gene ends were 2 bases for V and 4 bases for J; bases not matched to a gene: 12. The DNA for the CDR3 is TGTGCCAGCAGCCAACCGGGACTAGCGGGGGGGCCTCGTTTTCCAGATACGCAGTATTTT. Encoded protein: CASSQPGLAGGPRFPDTQYF.

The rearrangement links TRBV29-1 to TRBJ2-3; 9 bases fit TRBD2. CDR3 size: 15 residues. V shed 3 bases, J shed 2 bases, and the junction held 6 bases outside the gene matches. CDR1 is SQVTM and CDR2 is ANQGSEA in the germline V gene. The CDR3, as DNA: TGCAGCGTTGACGATTCTAGCGGGGTCACAGATACGCAGTATTTT. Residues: CSVDDSSGVTDTQYF.

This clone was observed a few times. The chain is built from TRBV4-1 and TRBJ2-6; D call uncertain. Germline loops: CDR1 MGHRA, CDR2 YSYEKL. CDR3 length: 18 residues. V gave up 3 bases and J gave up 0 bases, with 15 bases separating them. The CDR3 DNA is TGCGCCAGCAGCCACAGTGGGTCTCTAAGCTCTGGGGCCAACGTCCTGACTTTC. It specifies CASSHSGSLSSGANVLTF.

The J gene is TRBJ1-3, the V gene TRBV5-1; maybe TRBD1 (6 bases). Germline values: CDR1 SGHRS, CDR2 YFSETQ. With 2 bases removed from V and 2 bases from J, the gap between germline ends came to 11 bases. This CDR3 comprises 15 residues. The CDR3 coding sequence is TGCGCCAGCAGCTTCACAGGGTCAGCTGGAAACACCATATATTTT. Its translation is CASSFTGSAGNTIYF. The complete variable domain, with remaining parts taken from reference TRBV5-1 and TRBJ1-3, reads KAGVTQTPRYLIKTRGQQVTLSCSPISGHRSVSWYQQTPGQGLQFLFEYFSETQRNKGNFPGRFSGRQFSNSRSEMNVSTLELGDSALYLCASSFTGSAGNTIYFGEGSWLTVV.

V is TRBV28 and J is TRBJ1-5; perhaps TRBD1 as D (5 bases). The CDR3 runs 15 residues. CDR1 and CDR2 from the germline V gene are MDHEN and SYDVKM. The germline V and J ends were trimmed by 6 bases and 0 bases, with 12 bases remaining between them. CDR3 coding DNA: TGTGCCAGCAGAAAGGACAATTTTAGCAATCAGCCCCAGCATTTT. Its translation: CASRKDNFSNQPQHF.

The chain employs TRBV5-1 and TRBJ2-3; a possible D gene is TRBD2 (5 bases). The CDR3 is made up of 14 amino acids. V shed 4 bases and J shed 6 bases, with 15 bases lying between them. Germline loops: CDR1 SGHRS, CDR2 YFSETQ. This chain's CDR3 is CASSPTPGGDTQYF. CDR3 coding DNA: TGCGCCAGCAGCCCGACCCCCGGCGGGGATACGCAGTATTTT.

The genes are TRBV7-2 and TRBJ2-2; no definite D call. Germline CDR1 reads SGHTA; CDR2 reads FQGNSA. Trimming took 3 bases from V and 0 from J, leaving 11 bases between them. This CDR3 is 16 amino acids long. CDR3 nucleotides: TGTGCCAGCAGCTTGATTCGGACGGCGAACACCGGGGAGCTGTTTTTT. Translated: CASSLIRTANTGELFF.

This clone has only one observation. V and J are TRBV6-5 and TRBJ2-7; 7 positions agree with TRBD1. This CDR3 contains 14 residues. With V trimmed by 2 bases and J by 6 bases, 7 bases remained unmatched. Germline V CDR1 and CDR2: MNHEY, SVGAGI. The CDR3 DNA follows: TGTGCCAGCAGTTACCCAAAGAACAGGGGCGAGCAGTACTTC. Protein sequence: CASSYPKNRGEQYF.

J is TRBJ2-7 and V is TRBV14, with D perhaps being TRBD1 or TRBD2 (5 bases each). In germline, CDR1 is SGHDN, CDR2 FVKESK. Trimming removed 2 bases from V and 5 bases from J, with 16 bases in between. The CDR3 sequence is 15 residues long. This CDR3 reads CASSQSVRGGDEQYF. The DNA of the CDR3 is TGTGCCAGCAGCCAATCGGTGAGGGGTGGCGACGAGCAGTACTTC.

The chain's CDR3 is CASSPFNGGGNYGYTF. The CDR3 coding sequence is TGTGCCAGCTCACCCTTCAACGGGGGGGGAAACTATGGCTACACCTTC. The genes are TRBV18 and TRBJ1-2; TRBD1 is a possible D gene (5 bases). The CDR3 consists of 16 residues. Trimming stripped 3 bases from V and 2 bases from J, with 16 bases between. Germline CDR1 KGHSH, CDR2 LQKENI.

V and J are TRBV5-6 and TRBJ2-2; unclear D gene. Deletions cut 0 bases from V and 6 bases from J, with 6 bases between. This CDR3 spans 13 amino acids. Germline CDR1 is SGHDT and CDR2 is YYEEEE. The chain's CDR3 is CASSLVTAGELFF. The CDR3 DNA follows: TGTGCCAGCAGCTTGGTGACGGCCGGGGAGCTGTTTTTT.

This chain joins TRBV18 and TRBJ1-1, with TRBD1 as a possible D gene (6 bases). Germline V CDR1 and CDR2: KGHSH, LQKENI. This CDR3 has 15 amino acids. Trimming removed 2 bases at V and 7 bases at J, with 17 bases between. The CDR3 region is CASSPDSGEFNEAFF. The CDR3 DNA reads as TGTGCCAGCTCACCAGATTCAGGGGAATTTAATGAAGCTTTCTTT.

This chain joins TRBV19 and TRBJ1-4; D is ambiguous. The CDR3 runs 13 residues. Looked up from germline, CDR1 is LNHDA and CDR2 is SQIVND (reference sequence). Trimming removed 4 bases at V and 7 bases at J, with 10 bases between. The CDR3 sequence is CASSRSETEKLFF. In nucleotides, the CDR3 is TGTGCCAGTAGTAGGTCGGAAACTGAAAAACTGTTTTTT. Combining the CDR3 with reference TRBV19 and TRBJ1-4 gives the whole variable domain DGGITQSPKYLFRKEGQNVTLSCEQNLNHDAMYWYRQDPGQGLRLIYYSQIVNDFQKGDIAEGYSVSREKKESFPLTVTSAQKNPTAFYLCASSRSETEKLFFGSGTQLSVL.

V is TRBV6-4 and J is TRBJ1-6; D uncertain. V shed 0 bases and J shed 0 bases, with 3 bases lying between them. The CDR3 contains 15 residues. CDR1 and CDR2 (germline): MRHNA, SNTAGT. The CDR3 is CASSDSFSYNSPLHF. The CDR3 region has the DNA TGTGCCAGCAGTGACTCGTTCTCCTATAATTCACCCCTCCACTTT.

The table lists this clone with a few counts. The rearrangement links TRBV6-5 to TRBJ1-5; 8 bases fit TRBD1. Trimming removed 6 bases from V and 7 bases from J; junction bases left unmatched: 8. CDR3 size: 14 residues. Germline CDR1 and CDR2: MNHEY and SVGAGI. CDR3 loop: CASRHDRGGQPQHF. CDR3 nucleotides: TGTGCCAGCAGACACGACAGGGGCGGACAGCCCCAGCATTTT.